What follows are 2 T cell receptor beta chains derived from one specimen sequenced in a study of blood T cells in healthy people across ages. PCR was performed a second time for roughly 7 to 11 cycles using a sample-barcoded 5' primer and a J-beta primer mix. MiXCR was run by TCRdb on the 5' RACE reads, yielding one entry per CDR3 protein. The top ten hold approximately 29% of the sample, which has about 670,000 distinct CDR3 sequences, around 38% seen once. The sequenced sample consisted of blood. The receptors come from an older man in good health.

This clonotype was observed a handful of times. CDR3 nucleotides: TGTGCCAGCAGCCAAGTTAGGCTGTCTGCTTCCGAGCAGTACTTC. Its protein is CASSQVRLSASEQYF. V gene TRBV7-8 combines with J gene TRBJ2-7; no firm D call. Germline V CDR1 and CDR2: SGHVS, FQNEAQ. The length of the CDR3 is 15 residues. Deletions cut 5 bases from V and 6 bases from J, with 20 bases between.

The table lists this clonotype with a few counts. The V and J genes are TRBV20-1 and TRBJ2-2; no definite D call. The CDR3 loop spans 13 amino acids. From germline, CDR1 is DFQATT and CDR2 SNEGSKA (reference sequence). Trimming shortened V by 5 bases and J by 4 bases, and 11 bases separated the two germline ends. The CDR3 is CSASRTFTGELFF. The CDR3 coding sequence is TGCAGTGCTTCGCGGACCTTCACCGGGGAGCTGTTTTTT.